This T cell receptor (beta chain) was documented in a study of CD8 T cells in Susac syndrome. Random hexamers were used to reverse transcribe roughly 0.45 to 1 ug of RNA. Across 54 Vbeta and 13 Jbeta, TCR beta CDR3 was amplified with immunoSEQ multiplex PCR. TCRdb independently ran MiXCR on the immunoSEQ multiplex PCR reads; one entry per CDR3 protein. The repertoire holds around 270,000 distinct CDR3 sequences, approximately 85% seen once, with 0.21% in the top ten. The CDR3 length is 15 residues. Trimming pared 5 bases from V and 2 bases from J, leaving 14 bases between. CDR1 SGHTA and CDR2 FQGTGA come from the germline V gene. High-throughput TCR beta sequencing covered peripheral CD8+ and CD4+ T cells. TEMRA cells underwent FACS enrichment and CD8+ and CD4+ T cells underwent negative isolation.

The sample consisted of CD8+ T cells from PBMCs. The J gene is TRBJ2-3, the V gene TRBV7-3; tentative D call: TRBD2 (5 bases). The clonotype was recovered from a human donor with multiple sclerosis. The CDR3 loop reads CASSGNGIFTDTQYF. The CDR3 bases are TGTGCCAGCAGCGGAAACGGGATTTTCACAGATACGCAGTATTTT.